This T cell receptor (beta chain) was captured by sequencing in a study of CD8+ T cells in alopecia areata. Study context: The tofacitinib course ran for 6 to 18 months and was followed by 6 months off drug.

V was shortened by 8 bases and J by 7 bases, with 15 bases between the two germline ends. The CDR3 extends over 13 amino acids. The germline gives CDR1 SEHNR, CDR2 FQNEAQ (reference sequence). The table lists this clone with a few counts. Antigen unknown. The investigators collected lesional scalp punch biopsies and peripheral blood from alopecia areata patients. Overall study results and limits: Sequencing of scalp samples also captures resident alphabeta T cells of normal skin.

Extracted RNA was reverse transcribed into cDNA, the sequencing template. The data were produced by immunoSEQ multiplex PCR, yet TCRdb's version contains in-frame clones alone and is incomplete. The repertoire holds more than 95,000 clones, with around 45% as singletons. The material sequenced was CD4+ T cells sorted from blood. The sequence came from a human donor with alopecia areata. The genes are TRBV7-9 and TRBJ1-5; D gene ambiguous. This chain's CDR3 is CASSKDYGQPQHF. DNA of the CDR3: TGTGCCAGCTCGAAGGATTATGGCCAGCCCCAGCATTTT.